Below are 15 T cell receptor beta chains sequenced from a single sample in a study of T cells expressing NK-cell markers. TCRdb re-called the 5' RACE reads and shows each CDR3 protein once, DNA omitted. The sample totals around 140,000 distinct CDR3 sequences. Sequencing was performed on blood T cells: a sorted CD56 or NKG2C T cell subset, CD4+ or CD8+ T cells, or bulk PBMC T cells (not recorded which). The origin of the receptors is a man younger than 30 in good health.

The rearrangement joins TRBV6-2 or TRBV6-3 to TRBJ2-1; the TCRdb D gene call, TRBD1, has no DNA to confirm it. Germline CDR1 reads MNHEY; CDR2 reads SVGEGT. This CDR3 has 14 amino acids. CDR3 in amino acids: CASSYWTGDSEQFF.

The J gene is TRBJ2-1, the V gene TRBV12-3 or TRBV12-4; TCRdb returns TRBD1, unconfirmable since there is no DNA. The CDR3 is made up of 14 amino acids. CDR3 in amino acids: CASSFYRAHNEQFF.

This sequence joins TRBV6-1 and TRBJ2-3; checking the TCRdb D call of TRBD2 is not possible without DNA. The length of the CDR3 is 16 residues. The V gene's germline CDR1 is MNHNS and CDR2 SASEGT. The chain's CDR3 is CASTSAGGPVTDTQYF.

V is TRBV4-2 and J is TRBJ1-6. There are 16 residues in the CDR3. CDR1 and CDR2 from the germline V gene are LGHNA and YNFKEQ. CDR3 protein: CASSQARDSSNSPLHF.

This chain uses TRBV24-1 with TRBJ2-5; TCRdb picks TRBD2, but there is no DNA to check that call. The CDR3 runs to 15 residues. Looked up from germline, CDR1 is KGHDR and CDR2 is SFDVKD. The CDR3 spells CATSDSQGPQETQYF.

V gene TRBV30 combines with J gene TRBJ1-5. The germline V gene has CDR1 GTSNPN and CDR2 SVGIG (reference sequence). CDR3 length: 11 residues. CDR3 amino acids: CAWSVEGPQHF.

J is TRBJ2-1 and V is TRBV30. Per germline, CDR1 GTSNPN and CDR2 SVGIG (reference sequence). The CDR3 consists of 15 residues. The CDR3 spells CAWSRFVSSYNEQFF.

The chain carries TRBV29-1 and TRBJ2-1. There are 11 residues in the CDR3. From germline, CDR1 is SQVTM and CDR2 ANQGSEA. CDR3 region: CSVELQAEQFF.

The rearrangement uses TRBV12-3 or TRBV12-4 and TRBJ2-1; the D call of TRBD2 rests on TCRdb alone, since no DNA is present to check it. This CDR3 spans 15 amino acids. The CDR3 sequence is CASSLSPSGRDEQFF.

V and J are TRBV7-9 and TRBJ2-7; no DNA is available, so the TRBD1 call from TCRdb remains unchecked. Germline V gene data show CDR1 as SEHNR and CDR2 as FQNEAQ (reference sequence). This CDR3 region has 14 residues. The CDR3 protein is CASSIRDRSYEQYF.

The chain couples TRBV20-1 to TRBJ2-2; the TCRdb call, TRBD2, lacks DNA for checking. The germline V gene has CDR1 DFQATT and CDR2 SNEGSKA (reference sequence). CDR3 size: 16 residues. CDR3 loop: CSAQTSGGGLAGELFF.

V and J are TRBV4-3 and TRBJ2-7; the D gene TCRdb calls, TRBD2, cannot be checked with no DNA. The CDR3 length is 14 residues. Germline V gene sequence: CDR1 LGHNA, CDR2 YSLEER. The CDR3 loop is CASSHRLVGYEQYF.

The chain has TRBV4-3 and TRBJ2-2. Germline V gives CDR1 LGHNA, CDR2 YSLEER. The CDR3 is 13 residues long. The CDR3 sequence: CASSQDTRRELFF.

The V gene is TRBV12-3 or TRBV12-4, the J gene TRBJ2-1; TCRdb outputs TRBD1, but without DNA this stays unchecked. CDR3 length equals 16 residues. The chain's CDR3 is CASSPQTGWENNEQFF.

This chain connects TRBV7-7 to TRBJ2-1; TCRdb's D gene call, TRBD2, goes unchecked for lack of DNA. Per the germline V gene, CDR1 is SSHAT and CDR2 is FNYEAQ (reference sequence). This CDR3 has 16 amino acids. CDR3 loop: CASSLEAGDQYNEQFF.